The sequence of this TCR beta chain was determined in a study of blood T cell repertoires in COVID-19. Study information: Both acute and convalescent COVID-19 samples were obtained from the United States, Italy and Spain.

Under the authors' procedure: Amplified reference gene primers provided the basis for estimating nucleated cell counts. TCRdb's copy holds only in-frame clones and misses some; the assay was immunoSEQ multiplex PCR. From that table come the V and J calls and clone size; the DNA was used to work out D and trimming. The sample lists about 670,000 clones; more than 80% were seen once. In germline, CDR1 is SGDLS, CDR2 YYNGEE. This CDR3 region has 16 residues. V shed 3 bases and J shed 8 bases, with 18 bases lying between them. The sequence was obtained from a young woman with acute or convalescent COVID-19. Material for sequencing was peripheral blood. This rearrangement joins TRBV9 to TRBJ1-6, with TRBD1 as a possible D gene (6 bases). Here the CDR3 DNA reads TGTGCCAGCAGCGCAAAAGGGGCAGGGGAAGATTCACCCCTCCACTTT. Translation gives CASSAKGAGEDSPLHF.